Listed here are 27 T cell receptor beta chains from one sample, sequenced in a study of CD8+CD57+ T cells in acquired aplastic anemia. Genomic DNA acted as the template from which TCR beta VDJ combination and CDR3 sequence profiling were carried out. TCRdb reprocessed the reads via MiXCR and lists one record per CDR3 protein. Of roughly 64,000 distinct CDR3 sequences listed, 50% to 70% are singletons. The sequenced sample was sorted CD4+, CD8+, or CD8+CD57+ T cells (not recorded which) from PBMCs. These receptor sequences come from a human donor in good health, serving as a control.

This clonotype was detected many times. This CDR3 is CASSSDGPVTDTQYF. DNA of the CDR3: TGTGCCAGCAGCTCGGACGGACCTGTCACAGATACGCAGTATTTT. The V call is TRBV5-5, the J call TRBJ2-3, with D uncertain. This CDR3 spans 15 amino acids. Germline V lookup: CDR1 SGHKS, CDR2 YYEKEE (reference sequence). V lost 3 bases to trimming and J lost 2 bases, with 13 bases between them. The full variable domain, its missing parts supplied by reference TRBV5-5 and TRBJ2-3, is DAGVTQSPTHLIKTRGQQVTLRCSPISGHKSVSWYQQVLGQGPQFIFQYYEKEERGRGNFPDRFSARQFPNYSSELNVNALLLGDSALYLCASSSDGPVTDTQYFGPGTRLTVL.

This clonotype was seen more than once but under ten times. One base away lies a much larger clone, so this may be a sequencing read error. V and J are TRBV5-4 and TRBJ2-1, with TRBD1 matching 9 bases. Germline-derived CDR1 and CDR2 are SGHNT and YYREEE (reference sequence). CDR3 length: 15 amino acids. This chain's CDR3 is CGSSSTGTGHNEQFF. CDR3 DNA sequence: TGTGGCAGCAGCTCTACCGGGACAGGGCACAATGAGCAGTTCTTC.

The gene calls are TRBV9 and TRBJ1-6, with a possible D match to TRBD1 (6 bases). V was pared by 1 base and J by 6 bases, with 8 bases between. This CDR3 comprises 14 residues. Germline-derived CDR1 and CDR2 are SGDLS and YYNGEE. The CDR3 spells CASSVSGANSPLHF. CDR3 coding DNA: TGTGCCAGCAGCGTATCAGGGGCTAATTCACCCCTCCACTTT.

The J gene is TRBJ1-3, the V gene TRBV4-2; unclear D gene. The V gene lost 4 bases and the J gene lost 0 bases, with 13 bases spanning the gap. Per the germline V gene, CDR1 is LGHNA and CDR2 is YNFKEQ. CDR3 length: 16 residues. CDR3 DNA: TGTGCCAGCAGCCTCTCCCGGCAGGCCTCTGGAAACACCATATATTTT. Translated, it gives CASSLSRQASGNTIYF.

This clonotype occurred a few times. The chain uses TRBV7-6 and TRBJ1-6; D gene unclear. The germline CDR1 and CDR2 sequences are SGHVS and FNYEAQ. The CDR3 spans 13 residues. Trimming left V 0 bases short and J 9 bases short, with 6 bases between. CDR3 loop: CASSLASGSPLHF. CDR3 DNA sequence: TGTGCCAGCAGCTTAGCTTCCGGTTCACCCCTCCACTTT.

The genes are TRBV7-2 and TRBJ1-6, with unresolved D. Germline-derived CDR1 and CDR2 are SGHTA and FQGNSA. Between the trimmed V and J ends, which lost 2 bases and 10 bases, there was a span of 9 bases. The CDR3 runs to 13 residues. Here the CDR3 DNA reads TGTGCCAGCAGCTTACTTGAAGGCTCACCCCTCCACTTT. This encodes CASSLLEGSPLHF.

V and J are TRBV29-1 and TRBJ1-5, with 12 bases identical to TRBD1. Germline assignment: CDR1 SQVTM and CDR2 ANQGSEA. Trimming took 6 bases from V and 4 from J; bases not matched to a gene: 1. The CDR3 extends over 13 amino acids. The CDR3 sequence is CSVGQGANQPQHF. The CDR3 nucleotides read TGCAGCGTGGGACAGGGGGCAAATCAGCCCCAGCATTTT.

CDR3 in DNA: TGTGCCAGCAGTCGGGACATAGGGTATCAGCCCCAGCATTTT. Translation: CASSRDIGYQPQHF. The rearrangement joins TRBV2 to TRBJ1-5; perhaps TRBD1 as D (6 bases). Looked up from germline, CDR1 is SNHLY and CDR2 is FYNNEI. The CDR3 is 14 residues long. V was shortened by 5 bases and J by 5 bases, with 13 bases between the two germline ends.

V and J are TRBV25-1 and TRBJ2-7, with D unresolved. Germline V gives CDR1 MGHDK, CDR2 SYGVNS. Trimming stripped 11 bases from V and 0 bases from J, with 14 bases between. The CDR3 loop spans 13 amino acids. As DNA, the CDR3 is TGTGCCTACACCACGGGCAGCTCCTACGAGCAGTACTTC. This sequence encodes CAYTTGSSYEQYF.

The J gene is TRBJ2-7, the V gene TRBV5-1, with TRBD1 matching over 11 bases. Trimming at V came to 1 base and at J to 2 bases, leaving 5 bases not matched to a gene. Per the germline V gene, CDR1 is SGHRS and CDR2 is YFSETQ. The CDR3 consists of 16 residues. Written as DNA, the CDR3 is TGCGCCAGCAGCTTGCCTGGGGACAGGGGGACCTACGAGCAGTACTTC. It yields the protein CASSLPGDRGTYEQYF.

This chain links TRBV29-1 with TRBJ2-5; 7 bases map to TRBD1. This CDR3 is 16 amino acids long. CDR1 and CDR2 from the germline V gene are SQVTM and ANQGSEA. With V trimmed by 5 bases and J by 1 base, 13 bases remained unmatched. CDR3 residues: CSVSRGQGWGQETQYF. The DNA of the CDR3 is TGCAGCGTTTCTAGGGGGCAGGGATGGGGCCAAGAGACCCAGTACTTC.

This clonotype was counted once. The chain carries TRBV19 and TRBJ1-2, with D possibly matching TRBD1 (6 bases). V was trimmed by 3 bases and J by 0 bases, leaving 11 bases between them. The germline CDR1 and CDR2 sequences are LNHDA and SQIVND (reference sequence). This CDR3 has 15 residues. The CDR3 coding sequence is TGTGCCAGTAGTATGTTGGACAGAGCTAACTATGGCTACACCTTC. It translates to CASSMLDRANYGYTF. The full variable domain, its missing parts supplied by reference TRBV19 and TRBJ1-2, is DGGITQSPKYLFRKEGQNVTLSCEQNLNHDAMYWYRQDPGQGLRLIYYSQIVNDFQKGDIAEGYSVSREKKESFPLTVTSAQKNPTAFYLCASSMLDRANYGYTFGSGTRLTVV.

Ten or more counts support this clonotype. The rearrangement joins TRBV6-2 or TRBV6-3 to TRBJ2-1; the match to TRBD2 covers 9 bases. J was trimmed by 8 bases and V by 1 base; bases with no gene match: 9. Looked up from germline, CDR1 is MNHEY and CDR2 is SVGEGT. CDR3 length: 16 amino acids. CDR3 coding DNA: TGTGCCAGCAGTTACTGGGCGGGGGGGCATGGTGATGAGCAGTTCTTC. Protein sequence: CASSYWAGGHGDEQFF.

This clonotype ranks as medium-sized (0.01 to 0.1%). This chain connects TRBV2 to TRBJ1-2; tentatively, D is TRBD1 (6 bases). The CDR3 has 13 residues. Looked up from germline, CDR1 is SNHLY and CDR2 is FYNNEI. Trimming removed 4 bases at V and 4 bases at J, with 10 bases between. The chain's CDR3 is CASSAGHLYGYTF. In DNA form, the CDR3 reads TGTGCCAGCAGTGCGGGACACCTCTATGGCTACACCTTC.

The gene calls are TRBV10-1 and TRBJ2-3; 8 nucleotides agree with TRBD2. Trimming took 10 bases from V and 2 from J; bases not matched to a gene: 8. Germline-derived CDR1 and CDR2 are WNHNN and SYGVQD (reference sequence). CDR3 length equals 14 residues. The CDR3 nucleotides are TGCGCCATCCCCGGACTAGCCCACACAGATACGCAGTATTTT. Its protein product is CAIPGLAHTDTQYF.

The J gene is TRBJ1-2, the V gene TRBV19; D perhaps matches TRBD1 (5 bases). V lost 3 bases and J lost 10, with 12 bases in between. CDR3 size: 12 residues. Germline values: CDR1 LNHDA, CDR2 SQIVND (reference sequence). The chain's CDR3 is CASSMGGGHYTF. CDR3 nucleotides: TGTGCCAGTAGTATGGGCGGTGGACACTACACCTTC.

The chain uses TRBV9 and TRBJ2-5; 9 bases agree with TRBD2. Germline V gene data show CDR1 as SGDLS and CDR2 as YYNGEE. CDR3 length equals 16 residues. V lost 0 bases and J lost 5; bases outside the gene matches: 8. This chain's CDR3 is CASSVAAGGKEETQYF. The CDR3 region has the DNA TGTGCCAGCAGCGTAGCTGCGGGGGGGAAGGAGGAGACCCAGTACTTC. Full variable domain (rest looked up from reference TRBV9 and TRBJ2-5): DSGVTQTPKHLITATGQRVTLRCSPRSGDLSVYWYQQSLDQGLQFLIQYYNGEERAKGNILERFSAQQFPDLHSELNLSSLELGDSALYFCASSVAAGGKEETQYFGPGTRLLVL.

DNA for the CDR3: TGTGCCAGCAGCCGCGACAGGCAGCCCCAGCATTTT. It translates to CASSRDRQPQHF. The chain has TRBV7-9 and TRBJ1-5, with a weak D call TRBD1 (6 bases). This CDR3 has 12 residues. V shed 5 bases and J shed 7 bases, with 9 bases lying between them. The V gene's germline CDR1 is SEHNR and CDR2 FQNEAQ (reference sequence).

The chain employs TRBV7-2 and TRBJ2-2; D gene unclear. The V end lost 5 bases, the J end lost 3 bases, and 10 bases lay between the germline ends. From germline, CDR1 is SGHTA and CDR2 FQGNSA. The CDR3 is 14 amino acids. The CDR3: CASSPLIDTGELFF. The CDR3 DNA sequence: TGTGCCAGCAGCCCCTTGATCGACACCGGGGAGCTGTTTTTT.

This clonotype was counted once. J is TRBJ1-1 and V is TRBV29-1; D is uncertain. Trimming left V 2 bases short and J 7 bases short, with 11 bases between. Germline V gene lookup returns CDR1 SQVTM and CDR2 ANQGSEA. The CDR3 spans 12 residues. CDR3 sequence (DNA): TGCAGCGTTGAAACCCTCAGCCTTGAAGCTTTCTTT. It codes for CSVETLSLEAFF. Variable domain in full (rest from reference TRBV29-1 and TRBJ1-1): SAVISQKPSRDICQRGTSLTIQCQVDSQVTMMFWYRQQPGQSLTLIATANQGSEATYESGFVIDKFPISRPNLTFSTLTVSNMSPEDSSIYLCSVETLSLEAFFGQGTRLTVV.

This clonotype was seen repeatedly, ten times or more. The V gene is TRBV14, the J gene TRBJ2-7; TRBD1 matches at 10 bases. Unmatched junction bases numbered 3, after V lost 2 bases and J lost 2 bases. The CDR3 has 15 residues. CDR1 is SGHDN and CDR2 is FVKESK in the germline V gene. CDR3 in DNA: TGTGCCAGCAGCCAACGGACAGGGGGGGCCTACGAGCAGTACTTC. The encoded protein is CASSQRTGGAYEQYF. The whole variable domain, filled in from reference TRBV14 and TRBJ2-7, reads EAGVTQFPSHSVIEKGQTVTLRCDPISGHDNLYWYRRVMGKEIKFLLHFVKESKQDESGMPNNRFLAERTGGTYSTLKVQPAELEDSGVYFCASSQRTGGAYEQYFGPGTRLTVT.

This clonotype was counted ten times or more. The V call is TRBV12-3 or TRBV12-4, the J call TRBJ2-5; TRBD2 is a possible D gene (5 bases). V lost 1 base, J lost 0 bases, and 15 bases lay in between. This CDR3 spans 17 amino acids. The CDR3 region has the DNA TGTGCCAGCAGTTTAGGTCAGGCGGGTCGATACCAAGAGACCCAGTACTTC. Amino acids: CASSLGQAGRYQETQYF.

This clonotype is judged medium-sized. V usage is TRBV29-1 and J usage is TRBJ2-7, with 7 nucleotides matching TRBD2. The CDR3 runs to 11 residues. V shed 4 bases and J 3 bases; nucleotides not matched to a gene: 0. Germline loops: CDR1 SQVTM, CDR2 ANQGSEA. CDR3 sequence reads: CSVVAGYEQYF. The CDR3 bases are TGCAGCGTTGTAGCGGGCTACGAGCAGTACTTC.

This clonotype has ten or more counts. This chain connects TRBV20-1 to TRBJ1-2, with 7 bases matching TRBD1. The CDR3 sequence is 11 residues long. Unmatched junction bases numbered 6, after V lost 7 bases and J lost 7 bases. Germline V gene data show CDR1 as DFQATT and CDR2 as SNEGSKA (reference sequence). This CDR3 is CSGQGEGGYTF. DNA of the CDR3: TGCAGTGGCCAGGGGGAGGGTGGCTACACCTTC.

The V and J genes are TRBV10-3 and TRBJ1-5; TRBD1 matches 7 bases. V shed 6 bases and J 4 bases; nucleotides not matched to a gene: 3. This CDR3 contains 13 residues. CDR1 is ENHRY and CDR2 is SYGVKD in the germline V gene. The CDR3 DNA reads as TGTGCCATCAGGGCGGACAGGAATCAGCCCCAGCATTTT. This translates into CAIRADRNQPQHF.

This clonotype was detected a few times. The chain links TRBV24-1 to TRBJ2-7; maybe TRBD1 (6 bases). Trimming removed 9 bases at V and 2 bases at J, with 13 bases between. The germline V gene encodes CDR1 KGHDR and CDR2 SFDVKD. The CDR3 length is 13 residues. DNA of the CDR3: TGTGCCACCGCCCAAGGGGGAGCCTACGAGCAGTACTTC. It specifies CATAQGGAYEQYF.

The gene calls are TRBV20-1 and TRBJ1-2; TRBD1 aligns across 7 bases. In germline, CDR1 is DFQATT, CDR2 SNEGSKA (reference sequence). The trim removed 5 bases at V and 7 bases at J, leaving 13 bases unmatched. The CDR3 is 14 residues long. This CDR3 is CSAEEGLTGTGYTF. The CDR3, as DNA: TGCAGTGCTGAGGAGGGATTGACAGGGACTGGCTACACCTTC.